Below, 5 T cell receptor beta chains from the same sample are listed, as sequenced in a study of blood T cells in healthy people across ages. PCR was performed a second time for roughly 7 to 11 cycles using a sample-barcoded 5' primer and a J-beta primer mix. Using its own MiXCR run on the 5' RACE reads, TCRdb lists one record per CDR3 protein. The sample carries about 570,000 distinct CDR3 sequences, approximately 25% recorded once. Source material: blood. The origin of the receptors is a woman between 65 and 79 years old in good health.

Note on this clonotype: This may be a read error: a much more frequent sequence differs by one nucleotide. The gene calls are TRBV5-1 and TRBJ1-2; D may be TRBD1 (5 bases). Germline CDR1 reads SGHRS; CDR2 reads YFSETQ. CDR3 size: 15 residues. The CDR3 spells CASILGRNQVYGYTF. In DNA, the CDR3 is TGCGCCAGCATCTTGGGGCGGAACCAAGTTTATGGCTACACCTTC.

This clonotype was seen many times. This chain uses TRBV4-3 with TRBJ1-2, with D possibly matching TRBD1 (5 bases). V was pared by 0 bases and J by 7 bases, with 12 bases between. Germline CDR1 reads LGHNA; CDR2 reads YSLEER. This CDR3 has 14 amino acids. The CDR3 region is CASSQDNRKSGYTF. Here the CDR3 DNA reads TGCGCCAGCAGCCAAGACAACAGGAAGTCTGGCTACACCTTC.

This clonotype was found many times. This rearrangement joins TRBV12-3 or TRBV12-4 to TRBJ1-1, with D possibly matching TRBD1 (5 bases). CDR3 length: 13 residues. Trimming stripped 5 bases from V and 4 bases from J, with 11 bases between. Here the CDR3 reads CASSLGGPTEAFF. CDR3 coding DNA: TGTGCCAGCAGTCTCGGGGGTCCCACTGAAGCTTTCTTT.

The V gene is TRBV2, the J gene TRBJ2-3; tentatively, D is TRBD1 (6 bases). Germline V gene data show CDR1 as SNHLY and CDR2 as FYNNEI. Trimming pared 8 bases from V and 0 bases from J, leaving 18 bases between. The CDR3 is 16 residues long. CDR3 protein: CASLQGSRPSTDTQYF. For the CDR3, the DNA is TGTGCCAGCCTCCAGGGGAGTCGACCTAGCACAGATACGCAGTATTTT.

This clonotype was seen a handful of times. The genes are TRBV5-1 and TRBJ1-1; TRBD1 matches at 9 bases. Per germline, CDR1 SGHRS and CDR2 YFSETQ. With 5 bases clipped from V and 6 bases from J, the junction kept 11 bases outside the gene matches. This CDR3 is 15 amino acids long. In nucleotides, the CDR3 is TGCGCCAGCAGGAGCCCCGGACAGGGGATGGCTGAAGCTTTCTTT. Protein product: CASRSPGQGMAEAFF.